The following is a T cell receptor (beta chain) sequence with its context. Original methodology: Nucleated cell counts were estimated from reference gene primer amplification. Repertoires were generated with immunoSEQ multiplex PCR, while TCRdb's copy carries only in-frame clones and drops some. That table furnishes V, J and clone size, whereas the DNA furnished D and trimming. Here the sample spans 71,000 or so clones, roughly four fifths being singletons. The record originates from a study of blood T cell repertoires in COVID-19. The CDR3 loop spans 13 amino acids. V was pared by 7 bases and J by 6 bases, with 15 bases between.

The receptor's source is a man in his fifties with acute or convalescent COVID-19. The chain employs TRBV12-3 or TRBV12-4 and TRBJ1-1; D is uncertain. The sample comprised peripheral blood. The CDR3 nucleotides are TGTGCCAGCACCACCCAAACAATTCCTGAAGCTTTCTTT. It encodes CASTTQTIPEAFF.